These 28 T cell receptor beta chains originate from one sample sequenced in a study of control samples from healthy donors and cancer patients. Assay used: immunoSEQ multiplex PCR; TCRdb lists only in-frame clones, some missing. The sample lists about 77,000 clones; around 92% were seen once. The sequenced sample consisted of blood. These receptors originate from a woman aged 60-75 years in good health.

This clone was recorded only once. This CDR3 reads CSVDGTSTFEQFF. In DNA form, the CDR3 reads TGCAGCGTTGACGGGACTAGTACCTTCGAGCAGTTCTTC. The J gene is TRBJ2-1, the V gene TRBV29-1, with TRBD2 matching 8 bases. J gave up 10 bases and V 3 bases, and 8 bases lay outside the gene matches. CDR3 size: 13 residues. The V gene's germline CDR1 is SQVTM and CDR2 ANQGSEA.

The chain joins TRBV5-4 to TRBJ2-1, with 10 positions matching TRBD2. The CDR3 has 18 residues. V lost 2 bases, J lost 1 base, and 9 bases stayed unmatched. Germline V CDR1 and CDR2: SGHNT, YYREEE (reference sequence). This CDR3 reads CASSFFRTSGLSYNEQFF. DNA for the CDR3: TGTGCCAGCAGCTTTTTTCGGACTAGCGGATTATCCTACAATGAGCAGTTCTTC.

The V and J genes are TRBV28 and TRBJ1-2, with D perhaps matching TRBD1 (5 bases). Trimming took off 6 bases at V and 6 bases at J, with 17 bases between the two ends. The germline CDR1 and CDR2 sequences are MDHEN and SYDVKM. The CDR3 extends over 14 amino acids. CDR3 sequence: CASSTGGERNGYTF. The CDR3 DNA reads as TGTGCCAGCAGCACAGGCGGGGAAAGGAATGGCTACACCTTC.

The V call is TRBV12-3 or TRBV12-4, the J call TRBJ1-1; D call uncertain. The CDR3 spans 13 residues. Trimming removed 3 bases at V and 1 base at J, with 6 bases between. Here the CDR3 DNA reads TGTGCCAGCAGTTTTCTGAAGAACACTGAAGCTTTCTTT. Translated, it gives CASSFLKNTEAFF.

The chain is built from TRBV29-1 and TRBJ2-5; 13 nucleotides match TRBD2. Germline CDR1 SQVTM, CDR2 ANQGSEA. This CDR3 is 16 amino acids long. Trimming at V came to 4 bases and at J to 1 base, leaving 6 bases not matched to a gene. DNA of the CDR3: TGCAGCGTTGCCCTCGGGACTAGCGGGATCCAAGAGACCCAGTACTTC. This sequence encodes CSVALGTSGIQETQYF.

This clone was detected once. V gene TRBV5-1 combines with J gene TRBJ2-1; 7 positions agree with TRBD2. J gave up 10 bases and V 0 bases, and 4 bases lay outside the gene matches. Looked up from germline, CDR1 is SGHRS and CDR2 is YFSETQ. The CDR3 has 13 amino acids. The CDR3: CASSLAERGEQFF. The DNA of the CDR3 is TGCGCCAGCAGCTTGGCCGAGCGGGGAGAGCAGTTCTTC.

J is TRBJ2-2 and V is TRBV6-4, with TRBD2 as a possible D gene (5 bases). This CDR3 is 14 amino acids long. Germline assignment: CDR1 MRHNA and CDR2 SNTAGT. V was pared by 8 bases and J by 1 base, with 11 bases between. The DNA for the CDR3 is TGTGCCAGCCTTGGCGGGCTGAACACCGGGGAGCTGTTTTTT. Translation: CASLGGLNTGELFF.

The chain carries TRBV3-1 (or the pseudogene TRBV3-2) and TRBJ1-2, with D possibly matching TRBD1 (5 bases). This CDR3 is built from 13 residues. Germline CDR1 is LGHDT and CDR2 is YNNKEL (reference sequence). V dropped 0 bases and J dropped 7 bases, with 9 bases sitting between them. The CDR3 reads CASSQERGSGYTF. CDR3 sequence (DNA): TGTGCCAGCAGCCAAGAACGGGGGTCTGGCTACACCTTC.

The chain has TRBV28 and TRBJ1-5, with TRBD1 identical over 8 bases. The germline gives CDR1 MDHEN, CDR2 SYDVKM. The V segment lost 5 bases and the J segment 6 bases; nucleotides outside the gene matches: 9. The CDR3 contains 15 residues. CDR3 bases: TGTGCCAGCAGTGGCGGACAGGGTGCTACTCAGCCCCAGCATTTT. Its translation: CASSGGQGATQPQHF.

Only one count was recorded for this clone. The genes are TRBV7-3 and TRBJ2-5, with D perhaps given as TRBD1 or TRBD2 (5 bases each). Germline V CDR1 and CDR2: SGHTA, FQGTGA. With 5 bases removed from V and 7 bases from J, the gap between germline ends came to 17 bases. The CDR3 consists of 14 residues. The CDR3 sequence: CASSTGAKSGTQYF. CDR3 DNA sequence: TGTGCCAGCAGCACCGGGGCGAAAAGCGGGACCCAGTACTTC.

The V gene is TRBV30, the J gene TRBJ1-4; D is ambiguous. With 6 bases removed from V and 8 bases from J, the gap between germline ends came to 13 bases. CDR3 length: 12 amino acids. CDR1 and CDR2 from the germline V gene are GTSNPN and SVGIG (reference sequence). The CDR3 region is CACPRSDEKLFF. The CDR3 DNA reads TGTGCCTGCCCCAGGAGTGACGAAAAACTGTTTTTT.

The rearrangement links TRBV2 to TRBJ2-5, with 9 bases fitting TRBD2. Germline V gene data show CDR1 as SNHLY and CDR2 as FYNNEI. The CDR3 contains 14 residues. J was trimmed by 5 bases and V by 4 bases; bases with no gene match: 5. In nucleotides, the CDR3 is TGTGCCAGCAGTGGGGCGGGAGGGGAGGAGACCCAGTACTTC. Translating gives CASSGAGGEETQYF.

This chain links TRBV5-1 with TRBJ1-5, with 9 bases that match TRBD1. This CDR3 has 15 amino acids. Germline V gene sequence: CDR1 SGHRS, CDR2 YFSETQ. In DNA, the CDR3 is TGCGCTGACCTTAGGGACAGGGCGAGCAATCAGCCCCAGCATTTT. This gives the protein CADLRDRASNQPQHF.

This clone was observed once. This chain connects TRBV18 to TRBJ1-3; possible D gene TRBD1, 5 bases. CDR1 is KGHSH, CDR2 LQKENI, per germline. The CDR3 spans 19 residues. V was clipped by 3 bases and J by 0 bases, with 21 bases between them. The CDR3 loop reads CASSPLNRGQQLSGNTIYF. Here the CDR3 DNA reads TGTGCCAGCTCACCTCTCAATCGGGGCCAGCAGCTCTCTGGAAACACCATATATTTT.

The chain links TRBV18 to TRBJ2-3; 8 bases are a match to TRBD1. V shed 7 bases and J 5 bases; nucleotides not matched to a gene: 8. CDR3 length equals 14 residues. Germline CDR1 KGHSH, CDR2 LQKENI. CDR3 in amino acids: CASLGTGYQDTQYF. The CDR3 DNA reads TGTGCCAGCTTAGGGACAGGTTATCAAGATACGCAGTATTTT.

V usage is TRBV7-9 and J usage is TRBJ2-7, with TRBD1 as a possible D gene (6 bases). V lost 5 bases and J 6 bases, leaving 17 bases between the germline ends. Germline CDR1 is SEHNR and CDR2 is FQNEAQ (reference sequence). CDR3 size: 14 residues. CDR3 nucleotide sequence: TGTGCCAGCAGCGCCGAGCAGGGGCCAGGCGAGCAGTACTTC. Translating gives CASSAEQGPGEQYF.

This sequence joins TRBV7-9 and TRBJ1-1; D is unresolved. The CDR3 spans 13 residues. Germline assignment: CDR1 SEHNR and CDR2 FQNEAQ (reference sequence). V gave up 6 bases and J gave up 5 bases, with 13 bases separating them. The CDR3 nucleotides read TGTGCCAGCAGAAGGTTTGGGTCGACTGAAGCTTTCTTT. Protein product: CASRRFGSTEAFF.

The rearrangement joins TRBV27 to TRBJ1-5; the D is unclear. Trimming left V 5 bases short and J 6 bases short, with 8 bases between. From germline, CDR1 is MNHEY and CDR2 SMNVEV (reference sequence). The CDR3 has 12 residues. CDR3 DNA: TGTGCCAGCAGTAGTACCGGTCAGCCCCAGCATTTT. It codes for CASSSTGQPQHF.

The rearrangement joins TRBV29-1 to TRBJ1-2, with D possibly matching TRBD1 (5 bases). CDR1 and CDR2 (germline): SQVTM, ANQGSEA. The CDR3 extends over 15 amino acids. Deletions cut 3 bases from V and 0 bases from J, with 14 bases between. This chain's CDR3 is CSVDGGPTSNYGYTF. The CDR3 DNA sequence: TGCAGCGTTGACGGGGGTCCAACCTCTAACTATGGCTACACCTTC.

This sequence joins TRBV29-1 and TRBJ2-5, with 11 bases identical to TRBD1. This CDR3 region has 18 residues. Trimming cost V 0 bases and J 5 bases; bases outside gene matches: 14. CDR1 is SQVTM, CDR2 ANQGSEA, per germline. CDR3 amino acids: CSVEDRDRGRVGAETQYF. CDR3 nucleotide sequence: TGCAGCGTTGAAGATCGGGACAGGGGGAGAGTTGGAGCGGAGACCCAGTACTTC.

The rearrangement joins TRBV19 to TRBJ1-2; maybe TRBD1 (6 bases). Trimming removed 3 bases from V and 4 bases from J, with 9 bases in between. CDR3 length: 13 amino acids. The germline CDR1 and CDR2 sequences are LNHDA and SQIVND (reference sequence). The CDR3 spells CASSIDRPYGYTF. The CDR3 DNA reads as TGTGCCAGTAGTATCGACAGGCCCTATGGCTACACCTTC.

Here the CDR3 reads CASSPGLTPNTGELFF. CDR3 coding DNA: TGTGCCAGCAGCCCGGGACTGACTCCCAACACCGGGGAGCTGTTTTTT. V is TRBV5-5 and J is TRBJ2-2, with D possibly being TRBD2 (6 bases). Germline CDR1 is SGHKS and CDR2 is YYEKEE (reference sequence). This CDR3 is 16 amino acids long. V dropped 4 bases and J dropped 2 bases, with 15 bases sitting between them.

V is TRBV2 and J is TRBJ1-2; D is possibly TRBD1 (6 bases). V was clipped by 6 bases and J by 2 bases, with 10 bases between them. Germline CDR1 is SNHLY and CDR2 is FYNNEI. The CDR3 has 13 amino acids. Written as DNA, the CDR3 is TGTGCCAGCAGCGGGGGGGCCAACTATGGCTACACCTTC. Protein sequence: CASSGGANYGYTF.

This sequence joins TRBV7-2 and TRBJ1-5, with TRBD1 matching over 11 bases. From germline, CDR1 is SGHTA and CDR2 FQGNSA. The CDR3 is made up of 15 amino acids. Trimming removed 5 bases from V and 4 bases from J; junction bases left unmatched: 4. CDR3 sequence (DNA): TGTGCCAGCAGCCCCGGGACAGGGGGAAATCAGCCCCAGCATTTT. Its protein product is CASSPGTGGNQPQHF. Looking up the rest from reference TRBV7-2 and TRBJ1-5 gives the full variable domain: GAGVSQSPSNKVTEKGKDVELRCDPISGHTALYWYRQSLGQGLEFLIYFQGNSAPDKSGLPSDRFSAERTGGSVSTLTIQRTQQEDSAVYLCASSPGTGGNQPQHFGDGTRLSIL.

This clone was seen a few times. The CDR3 sequence is CASSEIQGRVYNEQFF. DNA of the CDR3: TGTGCCAGCAGCGAAATACAGGGTCGGGTCTACAATGAGCAGTTCTTC. This sequence joins TRBV7-9 and TRBJ2-1; TRBD1 might be the D (6 bases). CDR1 and CDR2 from the germline V gene are SEHNR and FQNEAQ (reference sequence). The CDR3 is 16 residues long. The V gene lost 5 bases and the J gene lost 3 bases, with 17 bases spanning the gap.

This chain uses TRBV10-2 with TRBJ1-3; maybe TRBD1 (6 bases). Germline CDR1 WSHSY, CDR2 SAAADI. V dropped 3 bases and J dropped 1 base, with 10 bases sitting between them. This CDR3 region has 15 residues. CDR3 bases: TGCGCCAGCAGTGACAGGGGTTCGTCTGGAAACACCATATATTTT. Protein sequence: CASSDRGSSGNTIYF.

The chain couples TRBV4-1 to TRBJ2-3, with 7 bases identical to TRBD2. The ends lost 3 bases at V and 5 bases at J; junction bases unmatched: 8. This CDR3 has 15 amino acids. CDR1 and CDR2 from the germline V gene are MGHRA and YSYEKL. The CDR3 sequence: CASSQGFGLVDTQYF. CDR3 DNA sequence: TGCGCCAGCAGCCAGGGATTCGGACTAGTAGATACGCAGTATTTT.

The V call is TRBV28, the J call TRBJ1-1; D remains unclear. Germline assignment: CDR1 MDHEN and CDR2 SYDVKM. This CDR3 contains 11 residues. V was trimmed by 7 bases and J by 0 bases, leaving 3 bases between them. The CDR3 sequence: CASILNTEAFF. The DNA of the CDR3 is TGTGCCAGCATATTGAACACTGAAGCTTTCTTT. Full variable domain (remainder filled in from reference TRBV28 and TRBJ1-1): DVKVTQSSRYLVKRTGEKVFLECVQDMDHENMFWYRQDPGLGLRLIYFSYDVKMKEKGDIPEGYSVSREKKERFSLILESASTNQTSMYLCASILNTEAFFGQGTRLTVV.